This entry lists 18 T cell receptor beta chains sequenced from one sample in a study of T cells in Graves' hyperthyroidism and ophthalmopathy. Amplification of TCR beta CDR3 regions was performed using RNA transcripts as template. A first-round RT-PCR of the TCR CDR3 used the HTBI primer set. TCRdb re-derived calls from the multiplex PCR reads in MiXCR, one entry per CDR3 protein. The data hold 500,000 to 700,000 distinct CDR3 sequences, with 16% observed a single time. The sample comprised blood. The receptors shown here come from a woman between 18 and 29 years old with Graves' hyperthyroidism.

A remark on this clonotype: Possible read error: a much larger clone is one base away. The chain carries TRBV20-1 and TRBJ2-3; D is unresolved. CDR1 and CDR2 (germline): DFQATT, SNEGSKA (reference sequence). Trimming stripped 2 bases from V and 2 bases from J, with 11 bases between. The CDR3 totals 14 residues. The CDR3: CSARPPALTDTQYF. DNA of the CDR3: TGCAGTGCTAGACCCCCGGCCCTCACAGATACGCAGTATTTT.

The chain employs TRBV5-5 and TRBJ2-2; D might be TRBD2 (6 bases). CDR3 size: 15 residues. Germline values: CDR1 SGHKS, CDR2 YYEKEE (reference sequence). V shed 4 bases and J shed 4 bases, with 14 bases lying between them. The CDR3: CASSLTSSSTGELFF. The CDR3 DNA is TGTGCCAGCAGCCTTACTAGCTCCTCCACCGGGGAGCTGTTTTTT.

This clonotype was counted many times. The rearrangement links TRBV11-2 to TRBJ2-1; the D gene is possibly TRBD1 (7 bases). This CDR3 region has 16 residues. Trimming took 0 bases from V and 8 from J, leaving 17 bases between them. Germline CDR1 SGHAT, CDR2 FQNNGV. CDR3 sequence: CASSLDSGRGADEQFF. CDR3 DNA sequence: TGTGCCAGCAGCTTAGATTCGGGCAGGGGGGCAGATGAGCAGTTCTTC.

V usage is TRBV10-2 and J usage is TRBJ1-2; D remains unclear. V shed 4 bases and J shed 4 bases, with 10 bases lying between them. The CDR3 is 13 amino acids. CDR1 and CDR2 from the germline V gene are WSHSY and SAAADI. The DNA of the CDR3 is TGCGCCAGCAGTGGACAAGTGCTCTATGGCTACACCTTC. It translates to CASSGQVLYGYTF.

There are many counts of this clonotype. The chain employs TRBV29-1 and TRBJ2-1, with D perhaps given as TRBD1 or TRBD2 (6 bases each). Trimming took off 0 bases at V and 1 base at J, with 16 bases between the two ends. Germline V CDR1 and CDR2: SQVTM, ANQGSEA. This CDR3 comprises 17 residues. As DNA, the CDR3 is TGCAGCGTTGAAGATCGCAGGCGAGGGGGGTCCTACAATGAGCAGTTCTTC. It codes for CSVEDRRRGGSYNEQFF.

This clonotype was observed at least ten times. V is TRBV11-2 and J is TRBJ2-7; 7 nucleotides agree with TRBD1. J gave up 3 bases and V 5 bases, and 7 bases lay outside the gene matches. This CDR3 contains 14 residues. Germline values: CDR1 SGHAT, CDR2 FQNNGV. In DNA, the CDR3 is TGTGCCAGCAGCAACCGGGACAGAAGCTACGAGCAGTACTTC. It yields the protein CASSNRDRSYEQYF. Using reference TRBV11-2 and TRBJ2-7 for the parts outside the CDR3, the full variable domain is EAGVAQSPRYKIIEKRQSVAFWCNPISGHATLYWYQQILGQGPKLLIQFQNNGVVDDSQLPKDRFSAERLKGVDSTLKIQPAKLEDSAVYLCASSNRDRSYEQYFGPGTRLTVT.

J is TRBJ1-4 and V is TRBV27; TRBD1 might be the D (5 bases). In germline, CDR1 is MNHEY, CDR2 SMNVEV (reference sequence). CDR3 length equals 14 residues. V lost 4 bases and J lost 8, with 14 bases in between. In DNA form, the CDR3 reads TGTGCCAGCAGTTCCCGGGGCTATGGAGAAAAACTGTTTTTT. Amino acids: CASSSRGYGEKLFF.

J is TRBJ1-2 and V is TRBV7-2, with D possibly matching TRBD1 (5 bases). V gave up 5 bases and J gave up 3 bases, with 10 bases separating them. The CDR3 consists of 13 residues. Germline V gene sequence: CDR1 SGHTA, CDR2 FQGNSA. Here the CDR3 reads CASSIRGDYGYTF. Written as DNA, the CDR3 is TGTGCCAGCAGCATTCGGGGCGACTATGGCTACACCTTC.

This chain links TRBV7-2 with TRBJ2-7, with D hard to call. The ends were cut back, 5 bases at V and 6 bases at J, with 11 bases in the middle. The germline V gene encodes CDR1 SGHTA and CDR2 FQGNSA. The CDR3 length is 12 residues. CDR3: CASSHPVAEQYF. CDR3 coding DNA: TGTGCCAGCAGCCATCCCGTGGCCGAGCAGTACTTC.

This clonotype has only a few counts. A junction end diverges from the germline sequence, so it may reflect a read error. The V gene is TRBV12-3 or TRBV12-4, the J gene TRBJ2-7; maybe TRBD2 (7 bases). The CDR3 length is 16 residues. CDR3 bases: TGTGCCCCGCCGGATAGGGGGGGGCGAACATCCTCCGAGCAGTACTTC. As protein: CAPPDRGGRTSSEQYF.

In its sample, this clonotype was seen a few times. V gene TRBV6-1 combines with J gene TRBJ1-6; D not resolved. Deletions cut 6 bases from V and 11 bases from J, with 17 bases between. Germline V lookup: CDR1 MNHNS, CDR2 SASEGT. CDR3 size: 14 residues. CDR3 in DNA: TGTGCCAGCAGCCTCGCCGACAAGACAACACCCCTCCACTTT. Protein: CASSLADKTTPLHF.

This clonotype showed up many times. J is TRBJ2-7 and V is TRBV4-1, with a weak D call TRBD1 (5 bases). V was pared by 4 bases and J by 0 bases, with 10 bases between. Germline CDR1 MGHRA, CDR2 YSYEKL. The CDR3 runs to 14 residues. The CDR3 loop is CASSPVRGSYEQYF. CDR3 sequence (DNA): TGCGCCAGCAGCCCCGTAAGGGGCTCCTACGAGCAGTACTTC.

In its sample, this clonotype was seen many times. The chain combines TRBV27 with TRBJ2-7, with TRBD2 matching over 8 bases. The CDR3 length is 13 residues. V gave up 6 bases and J gave up 7 bases; unmatched junction bases: 8. Germline CDR1 reads MNHEY; CDR2 reads SMNVEV (reference sequence). The CDR3 DNA reads TGTGCCAGCAGGCGGGGGGTTTTTGAGGAGCAGTACTTC. This gives the protein CASRRGVFEEQYF.

This chain joins TRBV6-2 or TRBV6-3 and TRBJ2-3; D not resolved. CDR1 MNHEY and CDR2 SVGEGT come from the germline V gene. This CDR3 is 14 amino acids long. V was cut by 5 bases and J by 3 bases, with 12 bases left in between. CDR3 sequence reads: CASSRHRPTDTQYF. The CDR3 DNA reads as TGTGCCAGCAGTCGCCACCGTCCGACAGATACGCAGTATTTT.

This chain joins TRBV7-2 and TRBJ2-2; 7 positions match TRBD2. Germline CDR1 is SGHTA and CDR2 is FQGNSA. The ends lost 0 bases at V and 0 bases at J; junction bases unmatched: 7. CDR3 length equals 18 residues. CDR3 nucleotides: TGTGCCAGCAGCTTAGCGCCGGCTAGCGGAGCGAACACCGGGGAGCTGTTTTTT. Amino acid sequence: CASSLAPASGANTGELFF.

The chain couples TRBV19 to TRBJ2-1, with no clear D. CDR3 size: 12 residues. With 3 bases removed from V and 6 bases from J, the gap between germline ends came to 6 bases. CDR1 is LNHDA and CDR2 is SQIVND in the germline V gene (reference sequence). DNA for the CDR3: TGTGCCAGTAGTATCTCCGTCAATGAGCAGTTCTTC. It encodes CASSISVNEQFF.

The chain employs TRBV25-1 and TRBJ1-6, with 7 nucleotides matching TRBD1. The junction had 13 bases not matched to a gene; V was cut back by 2 bases and J by 12 bases. The CDR3 consists of 16 residues. CDR1 is MGHDK and CDR2 is SYGVNS in the germline V gene. CDR3 nucleotide sequence: TGTGCCAGCAGTGAAGGAAGGGGGCAGGGGGTAGGACCCCTCCACTTT. Residues: CASSEGRGQGVGPLHF.

The chain joins TRBV3-1 to TRBJ2-1; D remains ambiguous. In germline, CDR1 is LGHDT, CDR2 YNNKEL (reference sequence). This CDR3 has 15 amino acids. Trimming shortened V by 6 bases and J by 3 bases, and 15 bases separated the two germline ends. The CDR3 DNA reads as TGTGCCAGCAGTCTAGGGCCCACGCTCTACAATGAGCAGTTCTTC. It encodes CASSLGPTLYNEQFF.